The rows below give T cell receptor beta chains drawn from one sample of a study of blood T cell repertoires in COVID-19. The method was immunoSEQ multiplex PCR; TCRdb's version includes in-frame clones alone and lacks a portion of them. The sample carries about 230,000 clones, 83% recorded once. The sample was peripheral blood. The receptors derive from an elderly man with acute or convalescent COVID-19. CDR3s include the opening cysteine and the closing phenylalanine or tryptophan.

V	J	length	CDR3
TRBV7-2	TRBJ1-3	15	CASSPGRGSGNTIYF
TRBV11-2	TRBJ2-5	15	CASSLSRLGKETQYF
TRBV27	TRBJ2-2	16	CASSTPQGANTGELFF
TRBV5-1	TRBJ2-7	15	CASSFASGGPYEQYF
TRBV10-2	TRBJ2-3	15	CASSESPVGTDTQYF
TRBV24-1	TRBJ1-1	14	CATSGGGGPTEAFF
TRBV19	TRBJ1-2	13	CASGTGDSYGYTF
TRBV4-2	TRBJ2-1	13	CASSQAKDREQFF
TRBV5-4	TRBJ2-1	14	CASSFPGQGSEQFF
TRBV5-4	TRBJ1-1	15	CASSQGTDPNTEAFF
TRBV2	TRBJ2-2	14	CASTSSGTTGELFF
TRBV7-2	TRBJ1-1	14	CASRQQGGRTEAFF
TRBV29-1	TRBJ2-5	11	CSEQDRETQYF
TRBV28	TRBJ2-5	13	CASMAGATETQYF
TRBV28	TRBJ1-4	14	CASRRGQGHEKLFF
TRBV20-1	TRBJ2-1	11	CSAPQGHEQFF
TRBV28	TRBJ1-2	15	CASSLGGAANYGYTF
TRBV2	TRBJ2-5	14	CASSELAGRETQYF
TRBV6-5	TRBJ1-1	13	CASWDRENTEAFF
TRBV5-6	TRBJ2-1	13	CASSLRRWHEQFF
TRBV5-4	TRBJ1-4	15	CASSLDQGGNEKLFF
TRBV5-1	TRBJ2-3	15	CASSFRGRALDTQYF
TRBV11-2	TRBJ2-2	16	CASSRGRAENTGELFF
TRBV18	TRBJ2-5	15	CASSPPSSAQETQYF
TRBV10-3	TRBJ2-1	14	CAIRGREGYNEQFF
TRBV6-5	TRBJ1-2	13	CASRKTLKDGYTF
TRBV5-1	TRBJ2-1	15	CASSLQGNPYNEQFF
TRBV30	TRBJ2-5	12	CAWSVRASGRHF
TRBV19	TRBJ1-1	15	CASNTTTGMNTEAFF
TRBV27	TRBJ2-4	15	CASTPTGIAKNIQYF
TRBV5-1	TRBJ2-7	14	CASSLIQGASEQYF
TRBV19	TRBJ2-4	15	CASSIRQETKNIQYF
TRBV6-1	TRBJ2-7	17	CASSGGRTSGSPYEQYF
TRBV18	TRBJ2-7	17	CASSPLLAGAPGVEQYF
TRBV19	TRBJ2-2	17	CASSISGLRGYTGELFF
TRBV5-5	TRBJ1-5	14	CASTAAGEGQPQHF
TRBV6-5	TRBJ1-5	15	CASSYARGSNQPQHF
TRBV29-1	TRBJ2-1	15	CSVDETGPWYNEQFF
TRBV11-2	TRBJ2-5	15	CASSLGLAGGETQYF
TRBV5-1	TRBJ2-7	15	CASSLTGQGPYEQYF
TRBV7-8	TRBJ1-6	14	CASSLGQLNSPLHF
TRBV3-1/TRBV3-2	TRBJ1-1	12	CASSQGSGEAFF
TRBV27	TRBJ2-7	13	CASRTTGAYEQYF
TRBV7-3	TRBJ1-1	17	CASSYPKGVVENTEAFF
TRBV11-2	TRBJ2-5	15	CASSGRGPGVETQYF
TRBV7-9	TRBJ1-6	15	CASSLGQGYNSPLHF
TRBV7-3	TRBJ1-1	11	CASSDYRVAFF
TRBV3-1/TRBV3-2	TRBJ2-7	13	CASSRDSYYEQYF
TRBV11-1	TRBJ2-3	14	CASSLALAPDTQYF
TRBV10-2	TRBJ1-1	14	CASSAQGRRTEAFF
TRBV18	TRBJ2-2	15	CASSTGQGNTGELFF
TRBV19	TRBJ1-2	13	CASSMAGDYGYTF
TRBV28	TRBJ2-2	15	CASSLGLFNTGELFF
TRBV24-1	TRBJ2-2	14	CATSDRRTERELFF
TRBV5-6	TRBJ1-2	14	CASSLGTARSGYTF
TRBV6-6	TRBJ2-1	16	CASSYSMVISGNEQFF
TRBV5-1	TRBJ2-1	15	CASSLFKSSYNEQFF
TRBV9	TRBJ2-5	15	CASSVEGQGAETQYF